This T cell receptor beta chain was profiled in a study of T cells in Graves' hyperthyroidism and ophthalmopathy. Across the study: Peripheral blood was drawn at first diagnosis, prior to all treatment.

Authors of the study amplified TCR beta CDR3 regions from RNA transcripts. When the TCR CDR3 underwent first-round RT-PCR, the HTBI primer set was used. TCRdb ran MiXCR on the multiplex PCR reads and lists one entry per CDR3 protein. The sample has about 600,000 distinct CDR3 sequences; around 15% are singletons. Concerning this clonotype itself: Its target is unknown.

Whole-study results and caveats: Ophthalmopathy was distinguished from stable hyperthyroidism by 13 V-J signatures. Blood also contained most expanded thyroid clonotypes above 0.001.

Exclusion followed for patients with uncontrolled infection, other autoimmune disease, pregnancy or lactation. With 1 base removed from V and 4 bases from J, the gap between germline ends came to 10 bases. The germline CDR1 and CDR2 sequences are DFQATT and SNEGSKA (reference sequence). This CDR3 has 14 residues. The origin of this receptor is a woman in her forties or fifties with Graves' ophthalmopathy. This rearrangement joins TRBV20-1 to TRBJ2-2; D tentatively reads TRBD1 or TRBD2 (5 bases each). Material: blood. The CDR3 loop is CSARVGVGTGELFF. CDR3 DNA sequence: TGCAGTGCTAGAGTGGGGGTTGGCACCGGGGAGCTGTTTTTT.